The entry below describes one TCR beta chain. Assay: immunoSEQ multiplex PCR; the TCRdb copy retains only in-frame clones and omits some. In the table there are more than 20,000 clones, more than 85% of which are singletons. The data belong to a study of OX40 agonist ivuxolimab in advanced cancers. Germline values: CDR1 PRHDT, CDR2 FYEKMQ (reference sequence). CDR3 length: 14 amino acids. V lost 4 bases, J lost 5 bases, and 12 bases lay in between. The material was CD4+ or CD8+ T cells sorted from blood, obtained in a trial of the OX40 agonist ivuxolimab. This sequence originates from an adult with an advanced solid tumor such as melanoma, head and neck, liver or kidney cancer. The rearrangement joins TRBV13 to TRBJ2-1; D is ambiguous. Here the CDR3 DNA reads TGTGCCAGCAGCTCTACCAGAAGAGACAATGAGCAGTTCTTC. Its translation: CASSSTRRDNEQFF.